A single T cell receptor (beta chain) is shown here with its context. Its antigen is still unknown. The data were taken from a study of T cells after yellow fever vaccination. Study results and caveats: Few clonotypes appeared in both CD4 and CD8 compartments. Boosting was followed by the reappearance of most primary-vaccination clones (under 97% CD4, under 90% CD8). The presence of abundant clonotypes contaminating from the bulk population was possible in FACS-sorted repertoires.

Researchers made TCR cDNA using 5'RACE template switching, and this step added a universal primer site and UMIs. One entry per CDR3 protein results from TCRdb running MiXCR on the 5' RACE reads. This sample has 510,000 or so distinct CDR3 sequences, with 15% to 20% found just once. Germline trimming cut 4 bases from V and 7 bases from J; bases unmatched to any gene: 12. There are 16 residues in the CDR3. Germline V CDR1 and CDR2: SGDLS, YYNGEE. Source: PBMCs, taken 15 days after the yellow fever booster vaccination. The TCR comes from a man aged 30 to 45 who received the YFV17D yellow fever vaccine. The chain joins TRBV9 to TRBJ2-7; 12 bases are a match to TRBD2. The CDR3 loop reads CASSPRGTSGPGEQYF. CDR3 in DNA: TGTGCCAGCAGCCCCCGGGGGACTAGCGGGCCTGGAGAGCAGTACTTC.